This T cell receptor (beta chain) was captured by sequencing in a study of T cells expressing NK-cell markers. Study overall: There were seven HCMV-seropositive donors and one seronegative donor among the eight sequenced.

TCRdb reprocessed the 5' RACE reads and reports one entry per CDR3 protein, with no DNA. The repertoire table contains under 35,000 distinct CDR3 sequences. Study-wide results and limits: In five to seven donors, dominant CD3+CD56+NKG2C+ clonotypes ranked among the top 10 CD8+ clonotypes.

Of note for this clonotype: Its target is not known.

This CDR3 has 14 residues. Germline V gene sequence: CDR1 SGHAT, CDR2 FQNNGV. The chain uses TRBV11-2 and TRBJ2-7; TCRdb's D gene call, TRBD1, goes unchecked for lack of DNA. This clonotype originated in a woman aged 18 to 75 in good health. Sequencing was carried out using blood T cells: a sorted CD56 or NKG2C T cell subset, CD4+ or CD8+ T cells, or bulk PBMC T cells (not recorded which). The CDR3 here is CASSKTGDPYEQYF.